Following are 31 T cell receptor beta chains from one sample sequenced in a study of blood T cell repertoires in COVID-19. Measured with immunoSEQ multiplex PCR; TCRdb has only the in-frame clones, and not every one. The sample has more than 120,000 clones; more than 75% are singletons. The source material was peripheral blood. These TCRs come from a woman in her forties or fifties with active or convalescent COVID-19.

The chain combines TRBV6-2 or TRBV6-3 with TRBJ2-7, with TRBD1 matching 9 bases. The ends lost 2 bases at V and 9 bases at J; junction bases unmatched: 11. Germline V CDR1 and CDR2: MNHEY, SVGEGT. The CDR3 has 15 amino acids. For the CDR3, the DNA is TGTGCCAGCAGTTACGGGCGGGACAGGGTCTCGCGGCAGTACTTC. Its protein is CASSYGRDRVSRQYF.

CDR3: CASSLNGGNYGYTF. DNA of the CDR3: TGTGCCAGCAGCTTAAATGGAGGGAACTATGGCTACACCTTC. This sequence joins TRBV7-2 and TRBJ1-2; D unresolved. V lost 2 bases, J lost 2 bases, and 9 bases lay in between. The CDR3 has 14 amino acids. Germline CDR1 SGHTA, CDR2 FQGNSA.

The chain recombines TRBV11-2 with TRBJ2-1; D call uncertain. The CDR3 spans 12 residues. V dropped 2 bases and J dropped 7 bases, with 6 bases sitting between them. Germline V gene data show CDR1 as SGHAT and CDR2 as FQNNGV. CDR3 DNA sequence: TGTGCCAGCAGCTTATCTGTGAATGAGCAGTTCTTC. It specifies CASSLSVNEQFF.

The chain couples TRBV5-4 to TRBJ2-5; 12 bases are shared with TRBD2. Germline CDR1 reads SGHNT; CDR2 reads YYREEE (reference sequence). The CDR3 consists of 17 residues. V dropped 3 bases and J dropped 7; count of bases not matched to a gene: 13. Written as DNA, the CDR3 is TGTGCCAGCAGCTCTAAAAAGACTAGCGGGGGACCGGGGACCCAGTACTTC. Protein sequence: CASSSKKTSGGPGTQYF.

This clone was detected once. V and J are TRBV3-1 (or the pseudogene TRBV3-2) and TRBJ2-5, with D perhaps TRBD1 (6 bases). The ends were cut back, 4 bases at V and 3 bases at J, with 15 bases in the middle. The germline V gene has CDR1 LGHDT and CDR2 YNNKEL (reference sequence). The length of the CDR3 is 15 residues. The CDR3 is CASSLGSTGKETQYF. The CDR3 DNA sequence: TGTGCCAGCAGCCTCGGGTCCACAGGGAAAGAGACCCAGTACTTC.

The chain carries TRBV7-2 and TRBJ2-7; TRBD1 matches 9 bases. The germline gives CDR1 SGHTA, CDR2 FQGNSA. J lost 6 bases, V lost 5 bases, and 8 bases had no gene match. The CDR3 loop spans 14 amino acids. In DNA, the CDR3 is TGTGCCAGCAGCATAAGGACAGGGGAGGGCGAGCAGTACTTC. It is translated as CASSIRTGEGEQYF.

V and J are TRBV4-3 and TRBJ1-2; 7 bases fit TRBD1. Per the germline V gene, CDR1 is LGHNA and CDR2 is YSLEER. V lost 4 bases, J lost 4 bases, and 3 bases stayed unmatched. CDR3 size: 13 residues. CDR3 DNA sequence: TGCGCCAGCAGCCCAGACAGGGCCTATGGCTACACCTTC. Translation: CASSPDRAYGYTF.

The gene calls are TRBV2 and TRBJ1-2; possibly TRBD1 for D (5 bases). Trimming took 4 bases from V and 5 from J, leaving 8 bases between them. There are 12 residues in the CDR3. Germline V CDR1 and CDR2: SNHLY, FYNNEI. The CDR3 DNA reads as TGTGCCAGCAGTGGGGACTTTTATGGCTACACCTTC. Its protein is CASSGDFYGYTF.

The rearrangement joins TRBV7-2 to TRBJ1-5; D is unresolved. The CDR3 extends over 13 amino acids. The V and J ends lost 5 bases and 2 bases respectively, with 7 bases between them. From germline, CDR1 is SGHTA and CDR2 FQGNSA. The CDR3, as DNA: TGTGCCAGCAGCGAAGTAGGCAATCAGCCCCAGCATTTT. It encodes CASSEVGNQPQHF. Full variable domain (outside the CDR3, taken from reference TRBV7-2 and TRBJ1-5): GAGVSQSPSNKVTEKGKDVELRCDPISGHTALYWYRQSLGQGLEFLIYFQGNSAPDKSGLPSDRFSAERTGGSVSTLTIQRTQQEDSAVYLCASSEVGNQPQHFGDGTRLSIL.

This chain uses TRBV11-2 with TRBJ2-3, with 11 bases aligning to TRBD2. V was clipped by 5 bases and J by 7 bases; unmatched bases: 14. This CDR3 has 17 residues. Per the germline V gene, CDR1 is SGHAT and CDR2 is FQNNGV. The CDR3 protein is CASSTIGIRTSGYTQYF. CDR3 nucleotides: TGTGCCAGCAGCACGATCGGGATTAGGACTAGCGGGTATACGCAGTATTTT.

V and J are TRBV18 and TRBJ1-5; 7 nucleotides align to TRBD1. The junction had 8 bases not matched to a gene; V was cut back by 2 bases and J by 7 bases. This CDR3 comprises 15 residues. CDR1 KGHSH and CDR2 LQKENI come from the germline V gene. The CDR3 loop reads CASSPTVQGVQPQHF. Here the CDR3 DNA reads TGTGCCAGCTCACCAACGGTTCAGGGGGTCCAGCCCCAGCATTTT.

In DNA, the CDR3 is TGTGCCACCAGTGGGGCCCAGGGCACTGAAGCTTTCTTT. This sequence encodes CATSGAQGTEAFF. The rearrangement links TRBV24-1 to TRBJ1-1, with TRBD1 as a possible D gene (5 bases). V gave up 5 bases and J gave up 4 bases, with 10 bases separating them. CDR1 is KGHDR and CDR2 is SFDVKD in the germline V gene. This CDR3 is built from 13 residues.

The rearrangement uses TRBV19 and TRBJ2-7; tentative D call: TRBD2 (6 bases). There are 15 residues in the CDR3. Germline V gives CDR1 LNHDA, CDR2 SQIVND (reference sequence). The V gene lost 8 bases and the J gene lost 3 bases, with 20 bases spanning the gap. The CDR3 DNA follows: TGTGCCAGTTCGGGAACCCTGGGACTTCACTACGAGCAGTACTTC. As protein: CASSGTLGLHYEQYF.

The rearrangement uses TRBV9 and TRBJ2-7; TRBD2 agrees at 8 bases. CDR1 is SGDLS and CDR2 is YYNGEE in the germline V gene. This CDR3 has 17 amino acids. Losses at the gene ends were 4 bases for V and 2 bases for J; bases not matched to a gene: 14. The CDR3 DNA reads TGTGCCAGCAGCCCCCTAAGACTAGCGAGAACACCCTACGAGCAGTACTTC. This sequence encodes CASSPLRLARTPYEQYF. Full variable domain (rest looked up from reference TRBV9 and TRBJ2-7): DSGVTQTPKHLITATGQRVTLRCSPRSGDLSVYWYQQSLDQGLQFLIQYYNGEERAKGNILERFSAQQFPDLHSELNLSSLELGDSALYFCASSPLRLARTPYEQYFGPGTRLTVT.

The chain links TRBV7-8 to TRBJ1-1; D unresolved. V lost 1 base and J 0 bases, leaving 6 bases between the germline ends. This CDR3 is built from 14 residues. Germline V gene lookup returns CDR1 SGHVS and CDR2 FQNEAQ. The CDR3 here is CASSLGRLNTEAFF. The DNA for the CDR3 is TGTGCCAGCAGCTTAGGCAGATTGAACACTGAAGCTTTCTTT.

The V gene is TRBV14, the J gene TRBJ1-6; D is ambiguous. Germline lookup yields CDR1 SGHDN and CDR2 FVKESK. This CDR3 contains 14 residues. V gave up 2 bases and J gave up 8 bases, with 10 bases separating them. CDR3 DNA: TGTGCCAGCAGCCAAAGGAACAGTCATTCACCCCTCCACTTT. Translated, it gives CASSQRNSHSPLHF.

The chain couples TRBV24-1 to TRBJ2-1; TRBD2 aligns across 12 bases. CDR3 length equals 18 residues. Unmatched junction bases numbered 10, after V lost 1 base and J lost 7 bases. Looked up from germline, CDR1 is KGHDR and CDR2 is SFDVKD. This CDR3 reads CATSDFGPLAGGRNEQFF. CDR3 sequence (DNA): TGTGCCACCAGTGATTTTGGGCCCCTAGCGGGAGGGCGTAATGAGCAGTTCTTC.

This chain connects TRBV24-1 to TRBJ2-2, with TRBD2 matching over 8 bases. V dropped 5 bases and J dropped 5; count of bases not matched to a gene: 21. CDR1 is KGHDR, CDR2 SFDVKD, per germline. The CDR3 spans 20 residues. The CDR3 spells CATSGQFGLAGTRGTGELFF. The DNA of the CDR3 is TGTGCCACCAGTGGCCAATTCGGTCTAGCGGGCACACGAGGGACCGGGGAGCTGTTTTTT.

The genes are TRBV30 and TRBJ2-7, with D perhaps TRBD2 (6 bases). Germline V gene lookup returns CDR1 GTSNPN and CDR2 SVGIG (reference sequence). Trimming left V 0 bases short and J 7 bases short, with 19 bases between. The CDR3 extends over 15 amino acids. Here the CDR3 reads CAWSVGRSYSLEQYF. The CDR3 DNA reads TGTGCCTGGAGTGTAGGGAGGTCCTACTCTTTGGAGCAGTACTTC.

The V and J genes are TRBV3-1 (or the pseudogene TRBV3-2) and TRBJ2-7, with 8 bases aligning to TRBD2. This CDR3 contains 17 residues. Trimming removed 1 base from V and 3 bases from J; junction bases left unmatched: 11. Germline values: CDR1 LGHDT, CDR2 YNNKEL (reference sequence). The chain's CDR3 is CASSQGREREIFYEQYF. The CDR3 DNA sequence: TGTGCCAGCAGCCAAGGGCGGGAGCGGGAGATCTTCTACGAGCAGTACTTC.

The chain carries TRBV6-5 and TRBJ1-5; 10 bases align to TRBD1. In germline, CDR1 is MNHEY, CDR2 SVGAGI. The CDR3 has 15 residues. Trimming at V came to 6 bases and at J to 0 bases, leaving 2 bases not matched to a gene. CDR3 in DNA: TGTGCCAGCAGCGGGACAGGGGATAGCAATCAGCCCCAGCATTTT. The encoded protein is CASSGTGDSNQPQHF.

The chain has TRBV5-1 and TRBJ2-2; D not resolved. V lost 0 bases and J 5 bases, leaving 5 bases between the germline ends. The CDR3 extends over 13 amino acids. CDR1 is SGHRS, CDR2 YFSETQ, per germline. The CDR3 DNA reads TGCGCCAGCAGCTTGGTTATGACCGGGGAGCTGTTTTTT. It yields the protein CASSLVMTGELFF.

The genes are TRBV5-5 and TRBJ1-2; D is unresolved. This CDR3 spans 18 amino acids. Trimming took off 0 bases at V and 0 bases at J, with 18 bases between the two ends. The germline CDR1 and CDR2 sequences are SGHKS and YYEKEE (reference sequence). CDR3 nucleotides: TGTGCCAGCAGCTTGGAACGGATTCCCTTCCTAGCTAACTATGGCTACACCTTC. Translated, it gives CASSLERIPFLANYGYTF.

CDR3 nucleotide sequence: TGTGCCAGTAGTTCCCGACAGGGCCAAGGGGGTAACTATGGCTACACCTTC. Residues: CASSSRQGQGGNYGYTF. This rearrangement joins TRBV19 to TRBJ1-2; 7 nucleotides align to TRBD1. Looked up from germline, CDR1 is LNHDA and CDR2 is SQIVND (reference sequence). The V and J ends lost 5 bases and 1 base, in that order; junction bases with no gene match: 13. This CDR3 spans 17 amino acids.

This clone was detected once. The CDR3 coding sequence is TGCGCCAGCAGCCTTGGGACTAGCGGGAGCTTGCACGATGAGCAGTTCTTC. It specifies CASSLGTSGSLHDEQFF. The chain is built from TRBV4-3 and TRBJ2-1, with TRBD2 matching 14 bases. Per germline, CDR1 LGHNA and CDR2 YSLEER. The CDR3 loop spans 17 amino acids. V shed 4 bases, J shed 8 bases, and the junction held 10 bases outside the gene matches.

This rearrangement joins TRBV7-6 to TRBJ1-1, with TRBD1 identical over 8 bases. The V gene's germline CDR1 is SGHVS and CDR2 FNYEAQ. V lost 5 bases and J lost 6; bases outside the gene matches: 20. The CDR3 has 18 residues. The CDR3 sequence is CASSPRGGRGRRFSEAFF. The CDR3, as DNA: TGTGCCAGCAGCCCCCGGGGAGGCAGGGGGCGACGTTTTTCTGAAGCTTTCTTT. Full variable domain (rest looked up from reference TRBV7-6 and TRBJ1-1): GAGVSQSPRYKVTKRGQDVALRCDPISGHVSLYWYRQALGQGPEFLTYFNYEAQQDKSGLPNDRFSAERPEGSISTLTIQRTEQRDSAMYRCASSPRGGRGRRFSEAFFGQGTRLTVV.

The gene calls are TRBV5-1 and TRBJ2-5, with 9 bases matching TRBD2. Germline V gene data show CDR1 as SGHRS and CDR2 as YFSETQ. Trimming took 3 bases from V and 5 from J; bases not matched to a gene: 11. The CDR3 extends over 16 amino acids. For the CDR3, the DNA is TGCGCCAGCAGCTCTCTAGAGCGGGAGGCGGGGGAGACCCAGTACTTC. Its translation: CASSSLEREAGETQYF.

This chain's CDR3 is CASSLAGGTVYNSPLHF. CDR3 DNA: TGTGCCAGCAGCTTAGCTGGGGGGACAGTCTATAATTCACCCCTCCACTTT. The rearrangement uses TRBV7-6 and TRBJ1-6; TRBD1 aligns across 7 bases. Germline V gene sequence: CDR1 SGHVS, CDR2 FNYEAQ. J lost 3 bases, V lost 0 bases, and 5 bases had no gene match. This CDR3 region has 17 residues. Full variable domain (remainder filled in from reference TRBV7-6 and TRBJ1-6): GAGVSQSPRYKVTKRGQDVALRCDPISGHVSLYWYRQALGQGPEFLTYFNYEAQQDKSGLPNDRFSAERPEGSISTLTIQRTEQRDSAMYRCASSLAGGTVYNSPLHFGNGTRLTVT.

The gene calls are TRBV5-1 and TRBJ1-4; the D gene is possibly TRBD1 (6 bases). Trimming removed 0 bases from V and 1 base from J, with 13 bases in between. CDR1 and CDR2 (germline): SGHRS, YFSETQ. This CDR3 has 17 residues. In nucleotides, the CDR3 is TGCGCCAGCAGCTTGGGTCCCGAAGGGGGAACTAATGAAAAACTGTTTTTT. Amino acids: CASSLGPEGGTNEKLFF.

The table lists this clone with a count of one. The chain links TRBV6-6 to TRBJ1-3, with D maybe TRBD1 (5 bases). Germline CDR1 MNHNY, CDR2 SVGAGI (reference sequence). Trimming took off 7 bases at V and 4 bases at J, with 8 bases between the two ends. The CDR3 spans 12 residues. This CDR3 reads CASTPGGNTIYF. For the CDR3, the DNA is TGTGCCAGCACCCCAGGGGGAAACACCATATATTTT.

This clone appeared a few times. The chain couples TRBV5-6 to TRBJ2-7; D is unclear. Germline CDR1 is SGHDT and CDR2 is YYEEEE. The CDR3 covers 15 residues. The V gene lost 4 bases and the J gene lost 0 bases, with 14 bases spanning the gap. CDR3 sequence (DNA): TGTGCCAGCAGCGCTGTGTTAGATCGCTCCTACGAGCAGTACTTC. Its protein is CASSAVLDRSYEQYF.